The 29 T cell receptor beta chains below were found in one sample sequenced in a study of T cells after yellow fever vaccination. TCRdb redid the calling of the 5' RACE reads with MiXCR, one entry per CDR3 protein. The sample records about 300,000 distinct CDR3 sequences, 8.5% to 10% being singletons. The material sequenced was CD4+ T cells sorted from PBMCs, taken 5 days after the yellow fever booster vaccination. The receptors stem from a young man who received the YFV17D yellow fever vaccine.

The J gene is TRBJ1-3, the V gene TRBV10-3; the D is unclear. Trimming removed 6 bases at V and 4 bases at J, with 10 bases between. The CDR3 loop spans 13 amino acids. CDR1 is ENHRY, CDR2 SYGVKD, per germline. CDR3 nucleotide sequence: TGTGCCATCAGCTCAAACGAGGGAAACACCATATATTTT. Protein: CAISSNEGNTIYF.

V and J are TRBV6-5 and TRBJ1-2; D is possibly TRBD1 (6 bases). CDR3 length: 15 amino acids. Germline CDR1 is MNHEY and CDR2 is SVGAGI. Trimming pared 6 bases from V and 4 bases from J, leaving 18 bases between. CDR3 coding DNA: TGTGCCAGCAGCAGAGACAGGCTTGGGGGCTATGGCTACACCTTC. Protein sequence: CASSRDRLGGYGYTF.

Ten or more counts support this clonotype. As DNA, the CDR3 is TGTGCCAGCAGCTTAGTGGGGGTGTCGCCGCAGTACTTC. Protein product: CASSLVGVSPQYF. The gene calls are TRBV7-2 and TRBJ2-7; D could derive from TRBD1 or TRBD2 (5 bases each). Germline CDR1 SGHTA, CDR2 FQGNSA. This CDR3 is built from 13 residues. Trimming pared 1 base from V and 9 bases from J, leaving 13 bases between.

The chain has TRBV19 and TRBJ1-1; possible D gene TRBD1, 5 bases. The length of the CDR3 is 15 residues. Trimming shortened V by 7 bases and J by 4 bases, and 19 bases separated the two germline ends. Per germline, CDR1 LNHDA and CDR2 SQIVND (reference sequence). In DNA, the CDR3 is TGTGCCAGTAAACCTCAGGGTTGGTTCGGCACTGAAGCTTTCTTT. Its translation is CASKPQGWFGTEAFF.

CDR3 amino acids: CASRRAGTGGRAFF. The DNA for the CDR3 is TGTGCCAGCAGACGCGCCGGGACAGGGGGTAGGGCTTTCTTT. The chain carries TRBV2 and TRBJ1-1, with 11 bases identical to TRBD1. Trimming cost V 6 bases and J 11 bases; bases outside gene matches: 11. The CDR3 extends over 14 amino acids. Germline-derived CDR1 and CDR2 are SNHLY and FYNNEI.

CDR3 nucleotide sequence: TGCGCCAGCAGTCGCGGTGGAGATCAGCCCCAGCATTTT. This gives the protein CASSRGGDQPQHF. This sequence joins TRBV4-1 and TRBJ1-5; D is undetermined. V was shortened by 6 bases and J by 5 bases, with 11 bases between the two germline ends. The CDR3 loop spans 13 amino acids. The V gene's germline CDR1 is MGHRA and CDR2 YSYEKL.

This CDR3 is CSAVRGSAGELFF. CDR3 nucleotide sequence: TGCAGTGCCGTCAGGGGATCGGCCGGGGAGCTGTTTTTT. The V call is TRBV20-1, the J call TRBJ2-2; the D gene is possibly TRBD1 (6 bases). The CDR3 loop spans 13 amino acids. Per the germline V gene, CDR1 is DFQATT and CDR2 is SNEGSKA (reference sequence). V lost 6 bases and J 6 bases, leaving 14 bases between the germline ends.

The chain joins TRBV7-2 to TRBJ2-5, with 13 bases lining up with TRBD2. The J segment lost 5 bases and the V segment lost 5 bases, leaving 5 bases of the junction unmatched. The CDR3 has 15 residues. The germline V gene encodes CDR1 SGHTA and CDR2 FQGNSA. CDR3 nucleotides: TGTGCCAGCAGCGGGACTAGCGGGGCGATGGAGACCCAGTACTTC. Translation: CASSGTSGAMETQYF.

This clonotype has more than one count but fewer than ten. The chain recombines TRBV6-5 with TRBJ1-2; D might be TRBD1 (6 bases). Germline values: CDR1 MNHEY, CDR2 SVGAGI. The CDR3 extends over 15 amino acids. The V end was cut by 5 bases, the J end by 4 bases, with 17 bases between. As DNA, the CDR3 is TGTGCCAGCAGTACGGAGGGGGGCTACGGCTATGGCTACACCTTC. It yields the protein CASSTEGGYGYGYTF.

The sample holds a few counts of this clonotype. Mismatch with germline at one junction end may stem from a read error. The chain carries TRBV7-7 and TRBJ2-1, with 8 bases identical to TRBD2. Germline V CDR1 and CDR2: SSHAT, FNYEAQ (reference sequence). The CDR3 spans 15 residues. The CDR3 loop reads CASSADGTRVNEQFF. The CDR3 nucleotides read TGTGCTAGCAGCGCAGATGGGACTAGGGTCAATGAGCAGTTCTTC. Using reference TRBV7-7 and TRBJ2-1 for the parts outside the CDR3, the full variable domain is GAGVSQSPRYKVTKRGQDVTLRCDPISSHATLYWYQQALGQGPEFLTYFNYEAQPDKSGLPSDRFSAERPEGSISTLTIQRTEQRDSAMYRCASSADGTRVNEQFFGPGTRLTVL.

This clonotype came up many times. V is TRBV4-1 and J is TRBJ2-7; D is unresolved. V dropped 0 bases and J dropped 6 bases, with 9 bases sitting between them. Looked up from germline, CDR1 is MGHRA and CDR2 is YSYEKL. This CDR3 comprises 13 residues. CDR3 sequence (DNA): TGCGCCAGCAGCCAAGATGCACGCGTCGAGCAGTACTTC. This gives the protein CASSQDARVEQYF.

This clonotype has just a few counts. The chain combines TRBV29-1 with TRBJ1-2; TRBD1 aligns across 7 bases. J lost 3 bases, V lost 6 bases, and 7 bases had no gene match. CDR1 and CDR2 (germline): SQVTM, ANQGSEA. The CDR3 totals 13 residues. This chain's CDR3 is CSVKKGADYGYTF. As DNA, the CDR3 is TGCAGCGTCAAAAAGGGGGCCGACTATGGCTACACCTTC.

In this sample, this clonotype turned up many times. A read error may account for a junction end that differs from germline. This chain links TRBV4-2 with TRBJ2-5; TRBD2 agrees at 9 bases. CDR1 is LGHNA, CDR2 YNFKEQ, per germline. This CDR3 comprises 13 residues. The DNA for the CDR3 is TGTGCCAGCAGCCAAGAGGAGCGGGGGGCCCTAGTCTTC. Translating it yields CASSQEERGALVF.

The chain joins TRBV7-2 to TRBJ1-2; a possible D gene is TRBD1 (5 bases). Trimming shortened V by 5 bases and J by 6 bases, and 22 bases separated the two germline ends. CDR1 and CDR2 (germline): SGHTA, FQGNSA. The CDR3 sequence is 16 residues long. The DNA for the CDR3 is TGTGCCAGCAGCCCACAACCGCCGGGGCTGGGGGATGGCTACACCTTC. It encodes CASSPQPPGLGDGYTF. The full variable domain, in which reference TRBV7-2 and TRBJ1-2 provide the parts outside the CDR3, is GAGVSQSPSNKVTEKGKDVELRCDPISGHTALYWYRQSLGQGLEFLIYFQGNSAPDKSGLPSDRFSAERTGGSVSTLTIQRTQQEDSAVYLCASSPQPPGLGDGYTFGSGTRLTVV.

The CDR3 region has the DNA TGTGCCTGGAGTTCTAGCGGGGGGGCCCAAGATACGCAGTATTTT. Protein sequence: CAWSSSGGAQDTQYF. The chain couples TRBV30 to TRBJ2-3, with 12 positions matching TRBD2. This CDR3 region has 15 residues. In germline, CDR1 is GTSNPN, CDR2 SVGIG (reference sequence). V shed 2 bases, J shed 5 bases, and the junction held 5 bases outside the gene matches.

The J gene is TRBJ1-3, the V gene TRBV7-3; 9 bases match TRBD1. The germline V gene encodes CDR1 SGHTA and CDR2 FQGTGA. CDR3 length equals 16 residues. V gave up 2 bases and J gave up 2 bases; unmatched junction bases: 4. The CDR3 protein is CASSLSGQGAGNTIYF. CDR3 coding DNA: TGTGCCAGCAGCTTATCGGGACAGGGAGCTGGAAACACCATATATTTT.

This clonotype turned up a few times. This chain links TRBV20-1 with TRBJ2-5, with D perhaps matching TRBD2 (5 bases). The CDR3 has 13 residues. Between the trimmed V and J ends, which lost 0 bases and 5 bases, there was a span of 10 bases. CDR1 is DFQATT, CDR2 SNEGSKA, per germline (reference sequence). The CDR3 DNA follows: TGCAGTGCTAGAGATCCGGGGAAGGAGACCCAGTACTTC. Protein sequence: CSARDPGKETQYF.

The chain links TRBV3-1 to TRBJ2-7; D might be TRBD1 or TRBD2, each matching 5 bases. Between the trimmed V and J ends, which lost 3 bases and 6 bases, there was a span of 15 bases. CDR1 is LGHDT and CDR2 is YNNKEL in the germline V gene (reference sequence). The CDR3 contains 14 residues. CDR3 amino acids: CASSQSGMGLEQYV. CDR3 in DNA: TGTGCCAGCAGCCAGTCCGGGATGGGGCTCGAGCAGTACGTC.

Written as DNA, the CDR3 is TGTGCCAGCAGCTTGGACAGGGTAGGAAAACTGTTTTTT. It specifies CASSLDRVGKLFF. The J gene is TRBJ1-4, the V gene TRBV5-5; tentatively, D is TRBD1 (6 bases). Germline lookup yields CDR1 SGHKS and CDR2 YYEKEE (reference sequence). CDR3 length: 13 residues. Between the trimmed V and J ends, which lost 0 bases and 10 bases, there was a span of 10 bases.

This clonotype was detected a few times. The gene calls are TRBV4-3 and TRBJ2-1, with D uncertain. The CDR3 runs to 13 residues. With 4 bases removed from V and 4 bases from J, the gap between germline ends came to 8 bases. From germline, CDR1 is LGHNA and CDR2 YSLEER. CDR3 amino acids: CASSPQPYNEQFF. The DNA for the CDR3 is TGCGCCAGCAGCCCACAGCCGTACAATGAGCAGTTCTTC.

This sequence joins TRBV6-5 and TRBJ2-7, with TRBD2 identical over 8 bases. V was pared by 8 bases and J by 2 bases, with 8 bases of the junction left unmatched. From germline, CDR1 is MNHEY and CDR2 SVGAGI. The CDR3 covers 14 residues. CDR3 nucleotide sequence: TGTGCCAGCTCGTTAGCGGGGACTACCTACGAGCAGTACTTC. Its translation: CASSLAGTTYEQYF.

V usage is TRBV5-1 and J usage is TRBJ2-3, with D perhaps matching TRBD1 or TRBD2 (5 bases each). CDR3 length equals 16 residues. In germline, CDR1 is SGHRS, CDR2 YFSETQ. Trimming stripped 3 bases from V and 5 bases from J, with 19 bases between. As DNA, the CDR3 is TGCGCCAGCAGCTCCGGGACCCGAGTTGGAGGAGATACGCAGTATTTT. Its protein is CASSSGTRVGGDTQYF.

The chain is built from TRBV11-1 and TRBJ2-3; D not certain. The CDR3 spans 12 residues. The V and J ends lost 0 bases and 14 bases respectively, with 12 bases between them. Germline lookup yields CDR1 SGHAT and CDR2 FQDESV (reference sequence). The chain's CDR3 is CASSLATGPRYF. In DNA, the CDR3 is TGTGCCAGCAGCTTAGCGACCGGACCCCGGTATTTT.

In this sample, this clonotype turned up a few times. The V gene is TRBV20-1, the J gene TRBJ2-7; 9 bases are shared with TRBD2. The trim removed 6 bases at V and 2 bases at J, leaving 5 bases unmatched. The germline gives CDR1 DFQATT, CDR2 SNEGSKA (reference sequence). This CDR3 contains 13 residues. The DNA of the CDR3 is TGCAGTGCCCCCTCTAGCGGGGCCTACGAGCAGTACGTC. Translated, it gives CSAPSSGAYEQYV.

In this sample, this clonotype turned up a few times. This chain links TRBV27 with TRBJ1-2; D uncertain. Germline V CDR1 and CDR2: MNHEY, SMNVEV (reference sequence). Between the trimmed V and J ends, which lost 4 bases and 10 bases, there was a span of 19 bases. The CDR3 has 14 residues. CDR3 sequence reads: CASSSADIYGFYTF. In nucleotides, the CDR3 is TGTGCCAGCAGTTCAGCTGACATCTATGGTTTCTACACCTTC.

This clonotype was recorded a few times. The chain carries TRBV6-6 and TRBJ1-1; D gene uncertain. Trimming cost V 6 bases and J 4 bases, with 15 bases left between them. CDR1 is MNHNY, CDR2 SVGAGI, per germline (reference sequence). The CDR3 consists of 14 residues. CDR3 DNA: TGTGCCAGCAGCTGGGCAGGAGAGGCCACTGAAGCTTTCTTT. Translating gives CASSWAGEATEAFF.

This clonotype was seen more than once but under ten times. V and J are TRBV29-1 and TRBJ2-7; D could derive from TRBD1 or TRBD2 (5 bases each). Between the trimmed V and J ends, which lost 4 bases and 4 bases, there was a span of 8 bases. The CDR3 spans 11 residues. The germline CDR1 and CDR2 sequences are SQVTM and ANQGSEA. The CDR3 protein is CSVGDAYEQYV. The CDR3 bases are TGCAGCGTTGGGGACGCTTACGAGCAGTACGTC.

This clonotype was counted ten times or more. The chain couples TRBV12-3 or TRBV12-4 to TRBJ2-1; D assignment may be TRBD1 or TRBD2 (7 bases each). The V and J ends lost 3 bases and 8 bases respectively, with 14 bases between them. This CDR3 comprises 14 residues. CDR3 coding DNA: TGTGCCAGCAGTTTCCAGGGGGGGGCCGATGAGCAGTTCTTC. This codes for CASSFQGGADEQFF.

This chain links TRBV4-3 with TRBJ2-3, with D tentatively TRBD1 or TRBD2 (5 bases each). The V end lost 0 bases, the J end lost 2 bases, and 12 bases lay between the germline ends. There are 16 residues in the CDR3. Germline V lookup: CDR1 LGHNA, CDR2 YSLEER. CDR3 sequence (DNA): TGCGCCAGCAGCCAAGAGGGGGTCGGGTTCACAGATACGCAGTATTTT. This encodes CASSQEGVGFTDTQYF.